What follows are 15 T cell receptor beta chains derived from one specimen sequenced in a study of technical replicates of blood from several donors. Data came from immunoSEQ multiplex PCR; TCRdb stores just in-frame clones and leaves some out. The sample has 60,000 to 85,000 clones, roughly 94% seen once. Sequencing was done on a sample of T cells isolated from PBMCs. These TCRs come from a human donor in good health.

CDR3 sequence reads: CASSLSLAGGAYEQYF. CDR3 DNA: TGTGCCAGCAGTTTATCCCTAGCGGGAGGGGCCTACGAGCAGTACTTC. The rearrangement joins TRBV28 to TRBJ2-7; 12 bases are a match to TRBD2. CDR1 and CDR2 (germline): MDHEN, SYDVKM. After removal of 1 base from V and 2 bases from J, the junction contained 3 bases not matched to a gene. The CDR3 is 16 residues long.

This clone was seen once. V is TRBV27 and J is TRBJ1-1; 8 nucleotides align to TRBD1. After removal of 5 bases from V and 7 bases from J, the junction contained 3 bases not matched to a gene. Germline V gene sequence: CDR1 MNHEY, CDR2 SMNVEV (reference sequence). The CDR3 length is 12 residues. CDR3 sequence reads: CASSAGTGEAFF. The CDR3 DNA is TGTGCCAGCAGTGCTGGGACAGGTGAAGCTTTCTTT.

The chain carries TRBV19 and TRBJ2-2; the match to TRBD2 covers 10 bases. V was pared by 6 bases and J by 5 bases, with 3 bases of the junction left unmatched. The CDR3 has 14 residues. In germline, CDR1 is LNHDA, CDR2 SQIVND (reference sequence). The CDR3 region is CASRKREGTGELFF. The DNA of the CDR3 is TGTGCCAGTAGGAAGCGGGAGGGGACCGGGGAGCTGTTTTTT.

The rearrangement uses TRBV9 and TRBJ2-1; unclear D gene. Trimming shortened V by 1 base and J by 2 bases, and 7 bases separated the two germline ends. This CDR3 has 14 amino acids. The germline CDR1 and CDR2 sequences are SGDLS and YYNGEE. The CDR3 here is CASSVSGTYNEQFF. CDR3 bases: TGTGCCAGCAGCGTATCAGGAACCTACAATGAGCAGTTCTTC.

This chain links TRBV6-6 with TRBJ1-1, with D tentatively TRBD1 (5 bases). The CDR3 extends over 12 amino acids. Germline V gene data show CDR1 as MNHNY and CDR2 as SVGAGI (reference sequence). The ends were cut back, 11 bases at V and 2 bases at J, with 12 bases in the middle. DNA for the CDR3: TGTGCCCTCAGACAGCTAAACACTGAAGCTTTCTTT. It encodes CALRQLNTEAFF.

In its sample, this clone was seen once. The chain employs TRBV6-5 and TRBJ2-7; 9 positions agree with TRBD1. CDR1 and CDR2 (germline): MNHEY, SVGAGI. CDR3 size: 15 residues. J was trimmed by 3 bases and V by 2 bases; bases with no gene match: 5. CDR3 residues: CASSYPGQGIYEQYF. The DNA of the CDR3 is TGTGCCAGCAGTTACCCCGGACAGGGGATCTACGAGCAGTACTTC.

The V call is TRBV27, the J call TRBJ2-7, with TRBD2 matching 10 bases. The CDR3 runs 15 residues. Germline V gene sequence: CDR1 MNHEY, CDR2 SMNVEV (reference sequence). Losses at the gene ends were 5 bases for V and 7 bases for J; bases not matched to a gene: 11. CDR3 sequence reads: CASSPGLAFSSEQYF. The CDR3 region has the DNA TGTGCCAGCAGTCCGGGACTAGCGTTTTCCAGTGAGCAGTACTTC.

The V gene is TRBV9, the J gene TRBJ1-5, with no clear D. The V gene lost 0 bases and the J gene lost 4 bases, with 8 bases spanning the gap. CDR1 SGDLS and CDR2 YYNGEE come from the germline V gene. This CDR3 comprises 14 residues. CDR3 loop: CASSVGLINQPQHF. The CDR3 nucleotides are TGTGCCAGCAGCGTAGGGCTGATTAATCAGCCCCAGCATTTT.

The CDR3 DNA is TGTGCGTGTCGGACAGGGGGATTAGATACGCAGTATTTT. Protein: CACRTGGLDTQYF. V and J are TRBV7-9 and TRBJ2-3; 10 bases are a match to TRBD1. CDR3 size: 13 residues. CDR1 SEHNR and CDR2 FQNEAQ come from the germline V gene (reference sequence).

The rearrangement links TRBV28 to TRBJ2-5; D possibly corresponds to TRBD1 (5 bases). The V gene's germline CDR1 is MDHEN and CDR2 SYDVKM. CDR3 length: 15 amino acids. With 5 bases removed from V and 2 bases from J, the gap between germline ends came to 15 bases. The DNA of the CDR3 is TGTGCCAGCAGTACCCGACAGCTTATTCAAGAGACCCAGTACTTC. It is translated as CASSTRQLIQETQYF.

This chain joins TRBV19 and TRBJ1-5; D perhaps matches TRBD1 (6 bases). CDR3 length equals 16 residues. Trimming took 1 base from V and 4 from J, leaving 14 bases between them. The germline gives CDR1 LNHDA, CDR2 SQIVND (reference sequence). The CDR3, as DNA: TGTGCCAGTAGTATAGCAGGGGCGATGTGGAATCAGCCCCAGCATTTT. This translates into CASSIAGAMWNQPQHF.

This chain links TRBV28 with TRBJ2-7; a possible D gene is TRBD1 (5 bases). CDR3 size: 14 residues. Between the trimmed V and J ends, which lost 2 bases and 2 bases, there was a span of 10 bases. Germline V gene sequence: CDR1 MDHEN, CDR2 SYDVKM. The CDR3 DNA sequence: TGTGCCAGCAGTTTACAGGGTTCAACCTACGAGCAGTACTTC. As protein: CASSLQGSTYEQYF.

This chain links TRBV29-1 with TRBJ1-1; D gene ambiguous. V shed 7 bases and J shed 1 base, with 10 bases lying between them. The CDR3 runs 12 residues. Germline V CDR1 and CDR2: SQVTM, ANQGSEA. The CDR3 DNA reads as TGCAGCGGGAACCAGGCGAACACTGAAGCTTTCTTT. Amino acids: CSGNQANTEAFF.

V is TRBV2 and J is TRBJ2-7; weak D call: TRBD1 (5 bases). Germline V gives CDR1 SNHLY, CDR2 FYNNEI. This CDR3 has 13 amino acids. The V gene lost 2 bases and the J gene lost 3 bases, with 8 bases spanning the gap. The CDR3 here is CASSELGDYEQYF. The DNA for the CDR3 is TGTGCCAGCAGTGAATTAGGGGACTACGAGCAGTACTTC.

The rearrangement uses TRBV11-2 and TRBJ1-5; a weak D match, TRBD1 (6 bases). The CDR3 is 14 amino acids. V lost 5 bases to trimming and J lost 2 bases, with 10 bases between them. Germline CDR1 is SGHAT and CDR2 is FQNNGV. The CDR3 reads CASSLGGGNQPQHF. The DNA for the CDR3 is TGTGCCAGCAGCCTAGGGGGGGGCAATCAGCCCCAGCATTTT.